This TCR beta chain comes out of a study of shared clonotypes between healthy human individuals. V was clipped by 0 bases and J by 1 base, with 10 bases between them. The CDR3 is 15 amino acids. Germline lookup yields CDR1 SGDLS and CDR2 YYNGEE. Profiling relied on immunoSEQ multiplex PCR, and the TCRdb table lists in-frame clones only, not all of them. The sample includes 2 million to 2.5 million clones, roughly 92% of them seen just once. Input material: naive CD4+ T cells from PBMCs. Regarding subset: CD45RA+ positively selected. The TCR originated in a man in his late teens or twenties in good health. Some clones in this sample may be carry-over from other donors' samples. The chain joins TRBV9 to TRBJ1-2, with no clear D. The CDR3 region is CASSVGEHSNYGYTF. The CDR3 DNA reads as TGTGCCAGCAGCGTAGGAGAGCACAGTAACTATGGCTACACCTTC. Based on the CDR3 plus reference TRBV9 and TRBJ1-2, the full variable domain is DSGVTQTPKHLITATGQRVTLRCSPRSGDLSVYWYQQSLDQGLQFLIQYYNGEERAKGNILERFSAQQFPDLHSELNLSSLELGDSALYFCASSVGEHSNYGYTFGSGTRLTVV.